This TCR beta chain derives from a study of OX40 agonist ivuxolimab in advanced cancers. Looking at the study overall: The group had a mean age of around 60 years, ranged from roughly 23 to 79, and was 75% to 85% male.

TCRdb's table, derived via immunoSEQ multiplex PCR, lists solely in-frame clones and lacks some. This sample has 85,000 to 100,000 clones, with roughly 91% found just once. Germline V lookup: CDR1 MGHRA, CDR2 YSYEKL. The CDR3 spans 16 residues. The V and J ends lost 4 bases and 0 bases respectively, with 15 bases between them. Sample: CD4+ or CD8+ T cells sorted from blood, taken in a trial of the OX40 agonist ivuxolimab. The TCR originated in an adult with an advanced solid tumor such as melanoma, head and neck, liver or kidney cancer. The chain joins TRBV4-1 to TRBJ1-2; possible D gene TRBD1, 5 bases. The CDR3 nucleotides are TGCGCCAGCAGCCCGTATACAGGTTCCACTAACTATGGCTACACCTTC. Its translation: CASSPYTGSTNYGYTF.